This T cell receptor beta chain was sequenced for a study of CXCR3-negative and CXCR3-positive naive CD8 T cells. 5' RACE with UMI labels generated the TRB cDNA libraries. Reprocessing the 5' RACE reads, TCRdb reports a single entry for every CDR3 protein and omits DNA. This table lists some 8,200 distinct CDR3 sequences. The germline CDR1 and CDR2 sequences are DFQATT and SNEGSKA (reference sequence). The CDR3 spans 14 residues. The sequenced material came from naive CXCR3- CD8+ T cells from blood. Subset denoted: CD45RO-CCR7+CD27+CD95- naive CD8+ T cells lacking CXCR3 (TNR3-). The source is a human donor in good health. Some clones in this sample may be carry-over from other donors' samples. J is TRBJ2-7 and V is TRBV20-1; there is no DNA to check the TCRdb D call of TRBD1. The CDR3 loop reads CSASPRTPTYEQYF.